The 12 T cell receptor beta chains below were found in one sample sequenced in a study of cytomegalovirus exposure and HLA in healthy donors. Primers included in the PCR were 60 Vbeta and 13 Jbeta primers. Using immunoSEQ multiplex PCR, the repertoire was profiled, and TCRdb retains in-frame clones only, with some absent. Of about 150,000 clones listed, roughly three quarters were seen once; the top ten hold 3.5% to 5%. Sequencing was performed on PBMCs. Receptors originate from a man aged 60 to 69 in good health and CMV-seronegative.

This clone was seen only a few times. The gene calls are TRBV4-2 and TRBJ2-7, with a weak D call TRBD1 (6 bases). This CDR3 has 11 amino acids. Trimming shortened V by 8 bases and J by 3 bases, and 8 bases separated the two germline ends. The germline gives CDR1 LGHNA, CDR2 YNFKEQ. The CDR3, as DNA: TGTGCCAGCGGGACATTCTACGAGCAGTACTTC. Its translation is CASGTFYEQYF.

The chain has TRBV12-5 and TRBJ2-3; possible D gene TRBD2, 6 bases. V shed 5 bases and J shed 1 base, with 25 bases lying between them. This CDR3 region has 19 residues. Germline CDR1 reads LGHNT; CDR2 reads FRNRAP. As DNA, the CDR3 is TGTGCTAGTGGTCCCCCGGGGCAGCGGGTGGTATCGGGCACAGATACGCAGTATTTT. This encodes CASGPPGQRVVSGTDTQYF.

This clone showed up just a few times. This rearrangement joins TRBV7-9 to TRBJ2-5; D is ambiguous. The CDR3 spans 14 residues. Germline CDR1 SEHNR, CDR2 FQNEAQ (reference sequence). V was shortened by 5 bases and J by 2 bases, with 12 bases between the two germline ends. CDR3 sequence (DNA): TGTGCCAGCAGCATCGCGGCGAGACAAGAGACCCAGTACTTC. This sequence encodes CASSIAARQETQYF.

This clone has a handful of counts. The rearrangement links TRBV10-2 to TRBJ1-5; D ambiguous. V lost 4 bases and J 5 bases, leaving 9 bases between the germline ends. The CDR3 consists of 13 residues. Looked up from germline, CDR1 is WSHSY and CDR2 is SAAADI. The CDR3 DNA reads TGCGCCAGCAGTGCCGACACGGATCAGCCCCAGCATTTT. Protein: CASSADTDQPQHF.

The chain recombines TRBV28 with TRBJ1-6; 7 bases line up with TRBD1. The CDR3 runs to 12 residues. In germline, CDR1 is MDHEN, CDR2 SYDVKM. The trim removed 5 bases at V and 11 bases at J, leaving 3 bases unmatched. The CDR3 coding sequence is TGTGCCAGCAGTCTACAGGGGACACCCCTCCACTTT. This gives the protein CASSLQGTPLHF.

The J gene is TRBJ2-3, the V gene TRBV2; no firm D call. This CDR3 is 12 amino acids long. CDR1 and CDR2 (germline): SNHLY, FYNNEI. The ends were cut back, 2 bases at V and 6 bases at J, with 6 bases in the middle. The DNA for the CDR3 is TGTGCCAGCAGTGAATCGGGTGATACGCAGTATTTT. It codes for CASSESGDTQYF.

A single count supports this clone. This chain links TRBV5-1 with TRBJ2-7, with 11 bases fitting TRBD2. The CDR3 totals 14 residues. With V trimmed by 2 bases and J by 7 bases, 5 bases remained unmatched. The germline gives CDR1 SGHRS, CDR2 YFSETQ. DNA of the CDR3: TGCGCCAGCAGCTTACTAGCGGGAGAGGGGGAGCAGTACTTC. Encoded protein: CASSLLAGEGEQYF.

V and J are TRBV27 and TRBJ2-2; 9 nucleotides line up with TRBD2. V lost 4 bases, J lost 1 base, and 13 bases stayed unmatched. CDR1 and CDR2 from the germline V gene are MNHEY and SMNVEV (reference sequence). The CDR3 length is 19 residues. CDR3 amino acids: CASSYSGLAGSRNTGELFF. The CDR3 DNA reads as TGTGCCAGCAGTTACTCGGGGCTAGCGGGATCCCGGAACACCGGGGAGCTGTTTTTT.

The J gene is TRBJ2-2, the V gene TRBV9; 14 bases are shared with TRBD2. V lost 4 bases and J lost 1; bases outside the gene matches: 9. The CDR3 runs 19 residues. Germline assignment: CDR1 SGDLS and CDR2 YYNGEE. CDR3 coding DNA: TGTGCCAGCAGCTCTCGACTAGCGGGAGGGCCGGGGAACACCGGGGAGCTGTTTTTT. Its protein product is CASSSRLAGGPGNTGELFF.

The chain's CDR3 is CASSETDLQETQYF. In nucleotides, the CDR3 is TGCGCCAGCAGTGAAACAGACCTCCAAGAGACCCAGTACTTC. This chain uses TRBV10-1 with TRBJ2-5; D ambiguous. From germline, CDR1 is WNHNN and CDR2 SYGVQD (reference sequence). This CDR3 is built from 14 residues. V shed 3 bases and J shed 1 base, with 9 bases lying between them.

The CDR3 region is CASSAAGTIETQYF. The CDR3 coding sequence is TGTGCCAGCAGCGCAGCCGGGACTATCGAGACCCAGTACTTC. The rearrangement links TRBV7-7 to TRBJ2-5, with TRBD2 matching over 7 bases. With V trimmed by 5 bases and J by 5 bases, 8 bases remained unmatched. The CDR3 contains 14 residues. Per germline, CDR1 SSHAT and CDR2 FNYEAQ (reference sequence).

The chain couples TRBV7-3 to TRBJ2-5; no clear D. V was shortened by 2 bases and J by 2 bases, with 6 bases between the two germline ends. From germline, CDR1 is SGHTA and CDR2 FQGTGA. There are 13 residues in the CDR3. CDR3 amino acids: CASSLGLQETQYF. The CDR3 region has the DNA TGTGCCAGCAGCTTAGGGCTGCAAGAGACCCAGTACTTC.